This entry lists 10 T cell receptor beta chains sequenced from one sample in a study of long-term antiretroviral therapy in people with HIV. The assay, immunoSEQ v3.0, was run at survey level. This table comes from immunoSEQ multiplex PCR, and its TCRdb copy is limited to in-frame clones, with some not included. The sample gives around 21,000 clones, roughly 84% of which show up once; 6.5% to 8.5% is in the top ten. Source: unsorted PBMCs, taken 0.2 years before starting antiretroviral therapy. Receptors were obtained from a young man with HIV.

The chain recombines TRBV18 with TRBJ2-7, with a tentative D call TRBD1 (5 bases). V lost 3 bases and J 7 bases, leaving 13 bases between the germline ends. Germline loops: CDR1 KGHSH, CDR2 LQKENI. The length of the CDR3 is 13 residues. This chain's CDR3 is CASSPLRAYEQYF. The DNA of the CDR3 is TGTGCCAGCTCACCCCTCAGGGCGTATGAGCAGTACTTC.

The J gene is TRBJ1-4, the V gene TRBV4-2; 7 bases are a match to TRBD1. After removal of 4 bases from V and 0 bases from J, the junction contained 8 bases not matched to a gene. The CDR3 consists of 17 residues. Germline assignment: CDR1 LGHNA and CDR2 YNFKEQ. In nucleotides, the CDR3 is TGTGCCAGCAGCCCAAGAGTGCAGGGGGCAACTAATGAAAAACTGTTTTTT. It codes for CASSPRVQGATNEKLFF.

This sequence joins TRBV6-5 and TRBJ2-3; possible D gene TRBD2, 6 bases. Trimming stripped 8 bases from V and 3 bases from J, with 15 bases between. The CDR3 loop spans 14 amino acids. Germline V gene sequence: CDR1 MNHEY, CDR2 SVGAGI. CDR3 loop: CASGDSLGTDTQYF. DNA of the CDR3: TGTGCCAGCGGGGACTCCTTGGGGACAGATACGCAGTATTTT.

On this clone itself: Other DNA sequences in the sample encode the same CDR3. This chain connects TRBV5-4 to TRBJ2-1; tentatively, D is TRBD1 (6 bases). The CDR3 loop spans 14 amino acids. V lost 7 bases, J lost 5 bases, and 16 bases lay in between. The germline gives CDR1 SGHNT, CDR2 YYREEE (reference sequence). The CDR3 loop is CASRPTGKNNEQFF. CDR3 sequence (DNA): TGTGCCAGCCGACCGACAGGAAAAAACAATGAGCAGTTCTTC.

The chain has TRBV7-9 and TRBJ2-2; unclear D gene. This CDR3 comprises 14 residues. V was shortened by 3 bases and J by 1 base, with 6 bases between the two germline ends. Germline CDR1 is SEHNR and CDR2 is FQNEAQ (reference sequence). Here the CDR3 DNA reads TGTGCCAGCAGCTTTCCGAGGAACACCGGGGAGCTGTTTTTT. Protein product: CASSFPRNTGELFF. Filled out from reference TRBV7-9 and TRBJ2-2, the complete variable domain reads DTGVSQNPRHKITKRGQNVTFRCDPISEHNRLYWYRQTLGQGPEFLTYFQNEAQLEKSRLLSDRFSAERPKGSFSTLEIQRTEQGDSAMYLCASSFPRNTGELFFGEGSRLTVL.

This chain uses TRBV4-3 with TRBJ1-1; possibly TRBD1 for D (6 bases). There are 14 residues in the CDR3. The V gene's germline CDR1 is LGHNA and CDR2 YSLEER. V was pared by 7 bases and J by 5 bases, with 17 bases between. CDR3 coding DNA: TGCGCCAGCACTGTGGGGGGGCGGCGAACTGAAGCTTTCTTT. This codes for CASTVGGRRTEAFF.

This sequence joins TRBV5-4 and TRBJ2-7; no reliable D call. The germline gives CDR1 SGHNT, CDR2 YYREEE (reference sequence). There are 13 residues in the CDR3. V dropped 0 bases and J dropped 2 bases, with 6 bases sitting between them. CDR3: CASSLGSAYEQYF. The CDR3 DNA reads TGTGCCAGCAGCTTGGGCAGTGCCTACGAGCAGTACTTC.

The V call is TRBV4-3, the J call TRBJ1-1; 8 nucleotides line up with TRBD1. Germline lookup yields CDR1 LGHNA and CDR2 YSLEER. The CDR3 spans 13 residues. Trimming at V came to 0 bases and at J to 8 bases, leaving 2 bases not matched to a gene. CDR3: CASSQDRGLEAFF. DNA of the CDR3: TGCGCCAGCAGCCAAGACAGGGGGCTGGAAGCTTTCTTT.

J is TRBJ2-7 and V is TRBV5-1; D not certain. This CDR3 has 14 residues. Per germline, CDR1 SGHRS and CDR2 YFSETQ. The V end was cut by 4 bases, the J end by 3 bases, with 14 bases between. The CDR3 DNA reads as TGCGCCAGCAGCCCCCTAAGGGTGGACTACGAGCAGTACTTC. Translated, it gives CASSPLRVDYEQYF.

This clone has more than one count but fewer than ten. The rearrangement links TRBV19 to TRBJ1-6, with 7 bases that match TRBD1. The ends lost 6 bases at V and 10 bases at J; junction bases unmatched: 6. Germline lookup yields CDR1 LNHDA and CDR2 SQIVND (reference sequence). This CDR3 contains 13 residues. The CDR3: CASSQLTGSPLHF. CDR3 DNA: TGTGCCAGTAGCCAACTGACAGGGTCACCCCTCCACTTT.